Each of the 17 T cell receptor beta chains below was sequenced from the same sample in a study of identical twins. TCRdb analysed the 5' RACE reads with MiXCR anew, one entry per CDR3 protein. The sample includes about 390,000 distinct CDR3 sequences, 9% to 10% seen only once; the top ten take about 8.1%. The sequencing sample was made of naive T cells sorted from blood. These receptors were taken from a woman in her 50s in good health.

This clonotype was counted at least ten times. The rearrangement joins TRBV7-9 to TRBJ2-4; no firm D call. V lost 10 bases, J lost 7 bases, and 14 bases lay in between. Per germline, CDR1 SEHNR and CDR2 FQNEAQ (reference sequence). This CDR3 spans 12 amino acids. CDR3 loop: CATSGSWNIQYF. The CDR3, as DNA: TGTGCCACCAGTGGTTCTTGGAACATTCAGTACTTC.

The chain combines TRBV3-1 with TRBJ1-5; the D is unclear. This CDR3 spans 13 amino acids. The germline V gene encodes CDR1 LGHDT and CDR2 YNNKEL (reference sequence). Trimming shortened V by 4 bases and J by 5 bases, and 9 bases separated the two germline ends. In DNA form, the CDR3 reads TGTGCCAGCAGCCGGCGGGTCGATCAGCCCCAGCATTTT. Translating it yields CASSRRVDQPQHF.

The chain couples TRBV5-6 to TRBJ2-5; D gene unclear. The CDR3 is 18 residues long. The V gene lost 1 base and the J gene lost 5 bases, with 24 bases spanning the gap. CDR1 SGHDT and CDR2 YYEEEE come from the germline V gene. Here the CDR3 reads CASSLRWDDLNLWETQYF. For the CDR3, the DNA is TGTGCCAGCAGCTTGCGGTGGGATGACTTAAATCTGTGGGAGACCCAGTACTTC.

This clonotype was seen repeatedly, ten times or more. The V gene is TRBV12-3 or TRBV12-4, the J gene TRBJ2-2; 7 bases fit TRBD1. V trimming: 5 bases; J trimming: 9 bases; junction bases outside the gene matches: 9. The CDR3 contains 14 residues. The CDR3 region is CASSTDRTLRELFF. CDR3 bases: TGTGCCAGCAGTACGGACAGGACCCTCAGGGAGCTGTTTTTT.

There are a few counts of this clonotype. CDR3 protein: CASSVEDASAYGYTF. For the CDR3, the DNA is TGTGCCAGCAGCGTAGAGGACGCAAGCGCCTATGGCTACACCTTC. V and J are TRBV9 and TRBJ1-2; no reliable D call. Germline-derived CDR1 and CDR2 are SGDLS and YYNGEE. CDR3 size: 15 residues. V lost 0 bases and J lost 4, with 13 bases in between.

There are many counts of this clonotype. This chain connects TRBV27 to TRBJ2-7, with D tentatively TRBD1 (5 bases). The CDR3 runs 14 residues. With 7 bases removed from V and 7 bases from J, the gap between germline ends came to 20 bases. Germline V gene sequence: CDR1 MNHEY, CDR2 SMNVEV (reference sequence). In DNA form, the CDR3 reads TGTGCCAGCAAGGCTCACTCCCTCACAGGAGAGCAGTACTTC. Amino acid sequence: CASKAHSLTGEQYF.

As regards this clonotype: This may arise from a read error, as a much more abundant clone is one base away. This sequence joins TRBV5-1 and TRBJ2-1, with a possible D match to TRBD2 (5 bases). CDR1 SGHRS and CDR2 YFSETQ come from the germline V gene. The CDR3 contains 15 residues. CDR3 loop: CASSLDQRSYNVQFF. In DNA, the CDR3 is TGCGCCAGCAGCTTGGATCAGCGGTCCTACAATGTGCAGTTCTTC.

This clonotype was counted only a few times. This chain links TRBV20-1 with TRBJ1-5; D is unresolved. The CDR3 has 13 residues. The germline V gene has CDR1 DFQATT and CDR2 SNEGSKA (reference sequence). Between the trimmed V and J ends, which lost 0 bases and 1 base, there was a span of 4 bases. The CDR3 nucleotides are TGCAGTGCTAGAGACAGCAGCAATCAGCCCCAGCATTTT. Translated, it gives CSARDSSNQPQHF.

The V and J genes are TRBV6-6 and TRBJ2-7, with 8 bases that match TRBD2. V was clipped by 6 bases and J by 1 base; unmatched bases: 2. CDR3 size: 13 residues. CDR1 and CDR2 from the germline V gene are MNHNY and SVGAGI (reference sequence). The DNA for the CDR3 is TGTGCCAGCAGACGGGAGGGGTCCTACGAGCAGTACGTC. Translating it yields CASRREGSYEQYV.

J is TRBJ2-1 and V is TRBV3-1; no reliable D call. Trimming stripped 0 bases from V and 7 bases from J, with 10 bases between. The CDR3 sequence is 14 residues long. Per the germline V gene, CDR1 is LGHDT and CDR2 is YNNKEL (reference sequence). The DNA of the CDR3 is TGTGCCAGCAGCCAAGATTTGTCTTTGAATGAGCAGTTCTTC. It encodes CASSQDLSLNEQFF.

Only a few counts were recorded for this clonotype. The chain has TRBV27 and TRBJ2-7; D is ambiguous. CDR3 length equals 13 residues. V was cut by 6 bases and J by 0 bases, with 9 bases left in between. Germline CDR1 MNHEY, CDR2 SMNVEV (reference sequence). The CDR3 DNA is TGTGCCAGCAGGCCCGAGTACTCCTACGAGCAGTACTTC. It is translated as CASRPEYSYEQYF.

The rearrangement uses TRBV5-5 and TRBJ1-1; 7 bases fit TRBD1. The J segment lost 9 bases and the V segment lost 2 bases, leaving 7 bases of the junction unmatched. Germline loops: CDR1 SGHKS, CDR2 YYEKEE (reference sequence). The CDR3 has 13 residues. The CDR3: CASSLVGGGKAFF. The CDR3 DNA reads TGTGCCAGCAGCTTAGTTGGAGGGGGCAAAGCTTTCTTT.

This chain links TRBV4-2 with TRBJ2-2; the match to TRBD2 covers 8 bases. The CDR3 spans 16 residues. The V gene end was trimmed by 0 bases and the J gene end by 6 bases; junction bases not matched to a gene: 6. Germline V gene lookup returns CDR1 LGHNA and CDR2 YNFKEQ. CDR3 DNA: TGTGCCAGCAGCCAAGATAGAGCAGCGGGAGCCGGGGAGCTGTTTTTT. This encodes CASSQDRAAGAGELFF.

This clonotype occurred many times. The chain joins TRBV2 to TRBJ2-5, with no clear D. Germline V gene lookup returns CDR1 SNHLY and CDR2 FYNNEI. CDR3 length: 13 amino acids. V lost 6 bases and J lost 1, with 9 bases in between. Here the CDR3 reads CASRRKAQETQYF. The CDR3 bases are TGTGCCAGCAGGCGTAAGGCCCAAGAGACCCAGTACTTC.

This clonotype was counted between two and nine times. The chain uses TRBV21-1 and TRBJ2-1; the table gives TRBD2 as D, unverified against the DNA. TRBV21-1 is a pseudogene. The CDR3 runs 13 residues. CDR3 in DNA: TGTGCCAGCAGCAAACCACTAGCGGATGAGCAGTTCTTC. Its protein product is CASSKPLADEQFF.

This clonotype appeared a few times. The chain employs TRBV12-3 or TRBV12-4 and TRBJ2-2, with 8 bases fitting TRBD2. V shed 6 bases, J shed 4 bases, and the junction held 4 bases outside the gene matches. The CDR3 sequence is 14 residues long. Here the CDR3 reads CASRVAGSTGELFF. Written as DNA, the CDR3 is TGTGCCAGCAGGGTAGCGGGAAGCACCGGGGAGCTGTTTTTT.

This sequence joins TRBV19 and TRBJ2-4, with TRBD1 matching over 10 bases. V gave up 2 bases and J gave up 6 bases; unmatched junction bases: 10. Germline V gene lookup returns CDR1 LNHDA and CDR2 SQIVND (reference sequence). The CDR3 runs to 17 residues. DNA for the CDR3: TGTGCCAGTAGTATAACTCCTCCGACAGGGGGCTTAAACATTCAGTACTTC. Translated: CASSITPPTGGLNIQYF.